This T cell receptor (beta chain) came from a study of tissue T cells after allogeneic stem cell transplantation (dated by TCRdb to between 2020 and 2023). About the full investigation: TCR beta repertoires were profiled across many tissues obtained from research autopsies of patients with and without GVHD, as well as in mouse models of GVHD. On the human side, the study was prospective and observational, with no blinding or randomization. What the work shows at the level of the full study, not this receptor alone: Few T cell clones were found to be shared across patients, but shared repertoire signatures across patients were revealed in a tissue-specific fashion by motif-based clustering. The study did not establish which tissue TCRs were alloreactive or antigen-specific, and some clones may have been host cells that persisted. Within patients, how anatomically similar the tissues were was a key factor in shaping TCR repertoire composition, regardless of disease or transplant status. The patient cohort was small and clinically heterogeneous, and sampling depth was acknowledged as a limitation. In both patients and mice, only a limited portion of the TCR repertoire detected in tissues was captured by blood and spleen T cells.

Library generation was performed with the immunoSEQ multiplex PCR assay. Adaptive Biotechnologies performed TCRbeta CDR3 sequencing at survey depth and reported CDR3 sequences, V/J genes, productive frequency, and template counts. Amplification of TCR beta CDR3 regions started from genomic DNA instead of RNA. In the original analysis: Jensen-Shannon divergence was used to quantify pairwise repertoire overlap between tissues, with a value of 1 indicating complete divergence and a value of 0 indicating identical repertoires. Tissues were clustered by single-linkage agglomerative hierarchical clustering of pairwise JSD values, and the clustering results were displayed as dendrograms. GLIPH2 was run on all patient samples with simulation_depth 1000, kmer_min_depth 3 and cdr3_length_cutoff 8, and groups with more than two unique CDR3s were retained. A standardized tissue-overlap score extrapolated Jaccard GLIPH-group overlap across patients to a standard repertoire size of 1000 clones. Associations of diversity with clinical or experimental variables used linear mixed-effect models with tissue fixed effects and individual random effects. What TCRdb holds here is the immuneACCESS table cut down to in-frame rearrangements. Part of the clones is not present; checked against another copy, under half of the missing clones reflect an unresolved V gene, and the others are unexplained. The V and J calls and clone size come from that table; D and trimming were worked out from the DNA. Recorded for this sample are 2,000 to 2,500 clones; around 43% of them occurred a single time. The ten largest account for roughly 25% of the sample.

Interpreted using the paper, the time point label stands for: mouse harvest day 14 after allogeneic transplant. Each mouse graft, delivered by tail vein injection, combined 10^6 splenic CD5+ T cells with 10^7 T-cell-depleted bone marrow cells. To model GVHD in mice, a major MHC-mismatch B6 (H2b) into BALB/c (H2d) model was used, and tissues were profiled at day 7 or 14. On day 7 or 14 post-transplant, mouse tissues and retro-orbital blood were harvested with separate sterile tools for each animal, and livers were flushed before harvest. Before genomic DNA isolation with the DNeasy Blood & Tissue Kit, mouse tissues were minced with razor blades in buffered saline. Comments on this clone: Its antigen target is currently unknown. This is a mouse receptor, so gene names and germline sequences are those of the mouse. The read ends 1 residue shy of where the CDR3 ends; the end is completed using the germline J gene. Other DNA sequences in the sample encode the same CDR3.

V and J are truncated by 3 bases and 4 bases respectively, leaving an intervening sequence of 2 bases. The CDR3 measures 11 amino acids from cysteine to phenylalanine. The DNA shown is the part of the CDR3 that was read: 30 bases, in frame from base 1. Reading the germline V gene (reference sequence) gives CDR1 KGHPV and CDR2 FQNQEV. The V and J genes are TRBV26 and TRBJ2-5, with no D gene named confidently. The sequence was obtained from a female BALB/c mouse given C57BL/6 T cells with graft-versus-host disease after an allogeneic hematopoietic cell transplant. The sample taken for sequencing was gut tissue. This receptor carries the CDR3 CASSLKDTQYF. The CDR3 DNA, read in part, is TGTGCCAGCAGTCTCAAAGACACCCAGTAC. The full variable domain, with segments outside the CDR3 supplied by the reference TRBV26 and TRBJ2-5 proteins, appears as NSKVIQTPRYLVKGQGQKAKMRCIPEKGHPVVFWYQQNKNNEFKFLINFQNQEVLQQIDMTEKRFSAECPSNSPCSLEIQSSEAGDSALYLCASSLKDTQYFGPGTRLLVL.